This T cell receptor (beta chain) originates from a study of blood T cell repertoires in COVID-19. This clone was seen a single time. The CDR3 spans 15 residues. The V and J ends lost 5 bases and 7 bases respectively, with 15 bases between them. CDR1 and CDR2 from the germline V gene are MNHEY and SMNVEV (reference sequence). The protocol was immunoSEQ multiplex PCR, while the TCRdb copy is restricted to in-frame clones and leaves out a portion. The data show about 150,000 clones, approximately 84% seen once. This receptor was obtained from a woman aged 80 or older with acute or convalescent COVID-19. The sequenced sample was peripheral blood. This chain joins TRBV27 and TRBJ1-6; perhaps TRBD1 as D (6 bases). The CDR3 DNA sequence: TGTGCCAGCAGTGCCTCCGGACAGAGGAATTCACCCCTCCACTTT. Its translation: CASSASGQRNSPLHF.